A single sample gave rise to the 31 T cell receptor beta chains below, sequenced in a study of T cells expressing NK-cell markers. TCRdb re-called the 5' RACE reads, yielding one record per CDR3 amino acid sequence without DNA. The table lists hundreds of thousands of distinct CDR3 sequences. Sequenced sample: blood T cells: a sorted CD56 or NKG2C T cell subset, CD4+ or CD8+ T cells, or bulk PBMC T cells (not recorded which). The receptors stem from a man aged 18-69 years in good health.

The V and J genes are TRBV11-1 and TRBJ2-3; TCRdb names TRBD2, which stays unverified in the absence of DNA. This CDR3 spans 18 amino acids. The V gene's germline CDR1 is SGHAT and CDR2 FQDESV (reference sequence). The CDR3: CASSLGLSSGGNTDTQYF.

This chain uses TRBV3-1 with TRBJ2-3. This CDR3 has 13 amino acids. Looked up from germline, CDR1 is LGHDT and CDR2 is YNNKEL (reference sequence). The CDR3 sequence is CASSQDRFSAQYF.

CDR3 sequence: CASSENGLRGNQPQHF. This chain joins TRBV6-1 and TRBJ1-5. The CDR3 covers 16 residues. Looked up from germline, CDR1 is MNHNS and CDR2 is SASEGT.

The chain's CDR3 is CASSKGGSTDTQYF. The gene calls are TRBV12-3 or TRBV12-4 and TRBJ2-3. The CDR3 covers 14 residues.

V is TRBV15 and J is TRBJ2-2. Germline V lookup: CDR1 LNHNV, CDR2 YYDKDF (reference sequence). This CDR3 comprises 14 residues. The CDR3 reads CATRGTKNTGELFF.

The rearrangement links TRBV5-5 to TRBJ2-7; as DNA is missing, the TRBD1 call by TCRdb cannot be tested. The V gene's germline CDR1 is SGHKS and CDR2 YYEKEE (reference sequence). The CDR3 runs to 15 residues. The CDR3 sequence is CASSVGTGGPYEQYF.

The V and J genes are TRBV25-1 and TRBJ1-2; TCRdb outputs TRBD1, but without DNA this stays unchecked. The germline V gene encodes CDR1 MGHDK and CDR2 SYGVNS. CDR3 length: 14 amino acids. CDR3 residues: CASSGYLRDSGQTF.

This chain links TRBV25-1 with TRBJ2-7; lacking DNA, the TRBD1 call made by TCRdb goes unchecked. The CDR3 runs to 13 residues. Per the germline V gene, CDR1 is MGHDK and CDR2 is SYGVNS. CDR3 protein: CASSPRVGYEQYF.

CDR3 in amino acids: CASSKQRVNSPLHF. The chain links TRBV6-1 to TRBJ1-6. The CDR3 runs to 14 residues. Germline values: CDR1 MNHNS, CDR2 SASEGT.

V usage is TRBV20-1 and J usage is TRBJ2-7; TCRdb returns TRBD2, unconfirmable since there is no DNA. Germline V CDR1 and CDR2: DFQATT, SNEGSKA (reference sequence). This CDR3 comprises 15 residues. CDR3: CSAPPIAGLSQEQYF.

The chain carries TRBV6-1 and TRBJ1-6; the D call from TCRdb, TRBD1, cannot be confirmed without DNA. The CDR3 spans 13 residues. Germline V CDR1 and CDR2: MNHNS, SASEGT. CDR3 in amino acids: CAWDRGHGSPLHF.

V and J are TRBV6-2 or TRBV6-3 and TRBJ2-3. CDR1 MNHEY and CDR2 SVGEGT come from the germline V gene. The CDR3 consists of 16 residues. The CDR3 spells CASSYGSGGRPDTQYF.

This chain connects TRBV30 to TRBJ1-6; TCRdb selects TRBD1, and the lack of DNA leaves this call unchecked. The length of the CDR3 is 13 residues. Germline CDR1 GTSNPN, CDR2 SVGIG (reference sequence). CDR3 sequence: CAWSLDSFSPLHF.

V gene TRBV4-2 combines with J gene TRBJ1-1; TCRdb's D call, TRBD1, is unchecked because there is no DNA. Germline assignment: CDR1 LGHNA and CDR2 YNFKEQ. The CDR3 consists of 14 residues. This CDR3 reads CASSLRGGGAGAFF.

CDR3: CASSYSISGNYGYTF. This chain joins TRBV6-5 and TRBJ1-2; TCRdb outputs TRBD1, but without DNA this stays unchecked. This CDR3 has 15 amino acids. Germline CDR1 reads MNHEY; CDR2 reads SVGAGI.

V gene TRBV4-1 combines with J gene TRBJ2-2; TCRdb's assignment of TRBD2 cannot be checked, as there is no DNA. Germline CDR1 is MGHRA and CDR2 is YSYEKL. The CDR3 has 16 residues. This chain's CDR3 is CASSQDWTSNTGELFF.

The chain uses TRBV29-1 and TRBJ1-1; as DNA is missing, the TRBD1 call by TCRdb cannot be tested. This CDR3 comprises 15 residues. CDR1 is SQVTM and CDR2 is ANQGSEA in the germline V gene. The CDR3 here is CSVPVGGQMNTEAFF.

This rearrangement joins TRBV20-1 to TRBJ2-1; TCRdb gives TRBD1 as the D gene, but with no DNA this cannot be confirmed. Germline V gene sequence: CDR1 DFQATT, CDR2 SNEGSKA (reference sequence). The CDR3 loop spans 14 amino acids. The CDR3: CSATDRVTYNEQFF.

V and J are TRBV18 and TRBJ2-7; TCRdb designates TRBD2, a call that cannot be tested without DNA. This CDR3 has 13 residues. Germline CDR1 KGHSH, CDR2 LQKENI. CDR3 amino acids: CASSPPGRYEQYF.

The rearrangement links TRBV7-8 to TRBJ1-1. The germline CDR1 and CDR2 sequences are SGHVS and FQNEAQ. The CDR3 length is 15 residues. CDR3 in amino acids: CASRRITGVNTEAFF.

The gene calls are TRBV3-1 and TRBJ2-1; no DNA is available, so the TRBD2 call from TCRdb remains unchecked. The CDR3 loop spans 13 amino acids. From germline, CDR1 is LGHDT and CDR2 YNNKEL (reference sequence). The CDR3 protein is CASSPLRRGEQFF.

This chain uses TRBV4-2 with TRBJ2-1; the TCRdb D gene call, TRBD2, has no DNA to confirm it. The CDR3 totals 16 residues. The germline V gene has CDR1 LGHNA and CDR2 YNFKEQ. The CDR3 is CASSQGTSGGYNEQFF.

The rearrangement uses TRBV19 and TRBJ1-3; TCRdb's D call of TRBD1 is untestable without DNA. Germline V gene data show CDR1 as LNHDA and CDR2 as SQIVND (reference sequence). CDR3 size: 16 residues. This CDR3 reads CASSPTGYLPGNTIYF.

The chain combines TRBV4-1 with TRBJ1-4; TCRdb's D call of TRBD1 is untestable without DNA. The germline CDR1 and CDR2 sequences are MGHRA and YSYEKL. This CDR3 contains 15 residues. CDR3 region: CASSQAGTGREKLFF.

V usage is TRBV7-2 and J usage is TRBJ1-4; without DNA, the TCRdb call of TRBD1 cannot be checked. From germline, CDR1 is SGHTA and CDR2 FQGNSA. CDR3 length: 13 amino acids. The chain's CDR3 is CASSGEGGEKLFF.

The CDR3 is CASRTRTGRITEAFF. V usage is TRBV27 and J usage is TRBJ1-1; TCRdb outputs TRBD1, but without DNA this stays unchecked. The CDR3 loop spans 15 amino acids. Germline CDR1 reads MNHEY; CDR2 reads SMNVEV (reference sequence).

The chain carries TRBV5-1 and TRBJ1-1; the D call of TRBD1 rests on TCRdb alone, since no DNA is present to check it. Germline V gene sequence: CDR1 SGHRS, CDR2 YFSETQ. The CDR3 sequence is 13 residues long. CDR3 region: CASSFQGSSEAFF.

The V call is TRBV11-3, the J call TRBJ2-2; TCRdb names TRBD1, which stays unverified in the absence of DNA. This CDR3 is 16 amino acids long. Per the germline V gene, CDR1 is SGHNT and CDR2 is YENEEA. Here the CDR3 reads CASSLTQGPVTGELFF.

This chain joins TRBV7-9 and TRBJ1-2. The CDR3 length is 15 residues. CDR1 is SEHNR and CDR2 is FQNEAQ in the germline V gene (reference sequence). The CDR3 here is CASSSVRLANYGYTF.

V usage is TRBV20-1 and J usage is TRBJ2-2; TCRdb outputs TRBD1, but without DNA this stays unchecked. Germline assignment: CDR1 DFQATT and CDR2 SNEGSKA (reference sequence). The CDR3 consists of 16 residues. The CDR3 protein is CSARDLATRPGGELFF.

The chain recombines TRBV4-1 with TRBJ2-7. The CDR3 length is 16 residues. The germline V gene encodes CDR1 MGHRA and CDR2 YSYEKL. The CDR3 sequence: CASSQDQWGSSYEQYF.